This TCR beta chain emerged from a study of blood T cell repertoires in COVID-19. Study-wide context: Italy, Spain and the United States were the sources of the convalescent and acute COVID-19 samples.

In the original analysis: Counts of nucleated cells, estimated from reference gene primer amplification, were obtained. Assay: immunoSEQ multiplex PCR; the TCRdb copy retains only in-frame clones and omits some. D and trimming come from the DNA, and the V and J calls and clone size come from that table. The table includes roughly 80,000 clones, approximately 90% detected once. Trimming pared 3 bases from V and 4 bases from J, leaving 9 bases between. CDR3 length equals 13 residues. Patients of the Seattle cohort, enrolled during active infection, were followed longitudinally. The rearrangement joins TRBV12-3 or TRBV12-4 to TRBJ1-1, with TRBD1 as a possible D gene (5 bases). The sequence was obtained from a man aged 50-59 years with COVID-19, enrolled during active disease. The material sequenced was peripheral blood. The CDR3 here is CASSFGGTTEAFF. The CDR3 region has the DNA TGTGCCAGCAGTTTCGGGGGGACCACTGAAGCTTTCTTT.